Only a few counts were recorded for the clone carrying this T cell receptor (beta chain). Its specificity is unknown. This sample stems from a study of T cells after yellow fever vaccination. Regarding the study as a whole: Subsequent to the booster, the majority of primary-vaccination clones reappeared (96% CD4, about 90% CD8). Overall, a small share of clonotypes was seen in both CD4 and CD8 compartments. The secondary response was weaker but peaked faster, day 5 versus 15.

Template switching with 5'RACE generated the TCR cDNA and added a universal primer site and UMIs. From the 5' RACE reads, TCRdb called clonotypes with MiXCR, one entry per CDR3 protein. The table records under 400,000 distinct CDR3 sequences, roughly an eighth of them present only once. Germline assignment: CDR1 SGHRS and CDR2 YFSETQ. Trimming took 4 bases from V and 8 from J, leaving 19 bases between them. The CDR3 has 16 amino acids. The specimen was CD4+ T cells sorted from PBMCs, collected 15 days after the yellow fever booster vaccination. This sequence was found in a man aged 18 to 29 who received the YFV17D yellow fever vaccine. The V and J genes are TRBV5-1 and TRBJ1-6; no reliable D call. The CDR3 spells CASSPRSRESHSPLHF. CDR3 DNA: TGCGCCAGCAGCCCCCGAAGCAGAGAATCTCATTCACCCCTCCACTTT.